The text below deals with one TCR beta chain. Its specificity is unknown. A multiplex PCR was run with 60 Vbeta primers and 13 Jbeta primers. Profiling relied on immunoSEQ multiplex PCR, and the TCRdb table lists in-frame clones only, not all of them. The sample includes about 190,000 clones, around 80% seen only once; the top ten take around 1.7%. Trimming left V 0 bases short and J 0 bases short, with 9 bases between. Germline CDR1 and CDR2: SQVTM and ANQGSEA. The CDR3 consists of 15 residues. The data are from a study of cytomegalovirus exposure and HLA in healthy donors. Study information: Out of 150 million to 200 million T cells, an earlier analysis found 117 million unique TCR beta sequences in total. Overall study results and limits: Fewer N-insertions (relative to the approximately 700-donor mean) were reportedly seen in an Asian-associated ancestry cluster in a later analysis.

The TCR originated in a woman aged 18-30 years in good health and CMV-seronegative. The rearrangement uses TRBV29-1 and TRBJ2-1; possibly TRBD2 for D (5 bases). The source material was PBMCs. The CDR3 here is CSVEDRTFSYNEQFF. DNA for the CDR3: TGCAGCGTTGAAGATAGGACTTTCTCCTACAATGAGCAGTTCTTC.